These 22 T cell receptor beta chains share one sample of origin, sequenced in a study of EBV T-cell therapy then PD-1 blockade in nasopharyngeal carcinoma. Stated treatment: AdE1-LMPpoly-expanded autologous EBV-specific T-cell therapy followed by anti-PD-1 nivolumab. The antigens these receptors bind are not known. Generated by immunoSEQ multiplex PCR, the TCRdb table keeps only in-frame clones and is missing some. The sample lists fewer than 20,000 clones, roughly 84% occurring once. The source material was CD8+ T cells from blood, sampled at day 0 from a patient whose treatment included autologous EBV-specific T cells and nivolumab. All receptors derive from a man aged 35 to 55 with nasopharyngeal carcinoma.

The chain has TRBV4-1 and TRBJ2-7; D is perhaps TRBD2 (6 bases). Trimming stripped 0 bases from V and 2 bases from J, with 8 bases between. This CDR3 has 14 amino acids. Germline V gene lookup returns CDR1 MGHRA and CDR2 YSYEKL. CDR3: CASSQDSGAYEQYF. CDR3 nucleotide sequence: TGCGCCAGCAGCCAAGATTCGGGGGCCTACGAGCAGTACTTC.

This chain links TRBV30 with TRBJ2-2, with D possibly matching TRBD1 (6 bases). This CDR3 is built from 14 residues. The V end lost 3 bases, the J end lost 3 bases, and 11 bases lay between the germline ends. Germline V lookup: CDR1 GTSNPN, CDR2 SVGIG (reference sequence). The CDR3 spells CAWRQGSDTGELFF. Written as DNA, the CDR3 is TGTGCCTGGAGACAGGGTTCGGACACCGGGGAGCTGTTTTTT.

This clone was seen a few times. V and J are TRBV6-4 and TRBJ2-3; TRBD2 matches 7 bases. With V trimmed by 5 bases and J by 4 bases, 9 bases remained unmatched. CDR1 is MRHNA and CDR2 is SNTAGT in the germline V gene. This CDR3 spans 15 amino acids. The chain's CDR3 is CASSPTGLESDTQYF. CDR3 DNA sequence: TGTGCCAGCAGTCCGACCGGACTAGAGTCAGATACGCAGTATTTT.

The CDR3 spells CASSVGGEAYGYTF. The CDR3, as DNA: TGTGCCAGCAGCGTAGGCGGGGAGGCCTATGGCTACACCTTC. The V and J genes are TRBV9 and TRBJ1-2, with unresolved D. The V gene lost 0 bases and the J gene lost 4 bases, with 10 bases spanning the gap. There are 14 residues in the CDR3. Germline values: CDR1 SGDLS, CDR2 YYNGEE.

This clone was detected once. The V and J genes are TRBV6-5 and TRBJ1-6; possible D gene TRBD1, 6 bases. The germline CDR1 and CDR2 sequences are MNHEY and SVGAGI. There are 14 residues in the CDR3. Trimming took off 6 bases at V and 7 bases at J, with 13 bases between the two ends. The CDR3 DNA is TGTGCCAGCAGAAAGACAGGTCGAAATTCACCCCTCCACTTT. Translating gives CASRKTGRNSPLHF.

The CDR3 coding sequence is TGTGCCAGCAGTTCGGTCGTCGAAGGAAACACTGAAGCTTTCTTT. This encodes CASSSVVEGNTEAFF. The genes are TRBV28 and TRBJ1-1; D is uncertain. Trimming shortened V by 4 bases and J by 2 bases, and 14 bases separated the two germline ends. Germline loops: CDR1 MDHEN, CDR2 SYDVKM. This CDR3 has 15 amino acids.

Here the CDR3 reads CAWRAGYYEQYF. In DNA form, the CDR3 reads TGTGCCTGGAGGGCAGGGTACTACGAGCAGTACTTC. The J gene is TRBJ2-7, the V gene TRBV30, with D maybe TRBD1 (5 bases). CDR1 and CDR2 (germline): GTSNPN, SVGIG (reference sequence). Deletions cut 3 bases from V and 3 bases from J, with 9 bases between. The CDR3 spans 12 residues.

This clone rates as medium-sized. The V call is TRBV7-9, the J call TRBJ2-7; tentatively, D is TRBD1 (6 bases). The CDR3 consists of 16 residues. The germline V gene encodes CDR1 SEHNR and CDR2 FQNEAQ (reference sequence). Trimming removed 8 bases at V and 2 bases at J, with 22 bases between. This chain's CDR3 is CASSDLGTPNPYEQYF. The CDR3 nucleotides are TGTGCCAGCTCGGACTTGGGGACACCTAACCCCTACGAGCAGTACTTC. Supplemented by reference TRBV7-9 and TRBJ2-7, the full variable domain reads DTGVSQNPRHKITKRGQNVTFRCDPISEHNRLYWYRQTLGQGPEFLTYFQNEAQLEKSRLLSDRFSAERPKGSFSTLEIQRTEQGDSAMYLCASSDLGTPNPYEQYFGPGTRLTVT.

The CDR3 DNA reads TGTGCCAGTAGTATCGGGCTTCGGCAGCCCCAGCATTTT. Translated, it gives CASSIGLRQPQHF. The V call is TRBV19, the J call TRBJ1-5, with no clear D. The CDR3 is made up of 13 amino acids. Germline-derived CDR1 and CDR2 are LNHDA and SQIVND (reference sequence). The germline V and J ends were trimmed by 3 bases and 7 bases, with 10 bases remaining between them.

The genes are TRBV19 and TRBJ1-1, with 7 bases aligning to TRBD1. V shed 3 bases and J 4 bases; nucleotides not matched to a gene: 11. The germline gives CDR1 LNHDA, CDR2 SQIVND (reference sequence). The CDR3 spans 16 residues. DNA for the CDR3: TGTGCCAGTAGTATCAACAGGGGAGGCCCCAGCACTGAAGCTTTCTTT. Protein sequence: CASSINRGGPSTEAFF. The full variable domain, completed using reference TRBV19 and TRBJ1-1, is DGGITQSPKYLFRKEGQNVTLSCEQNLNHDAMYWYRQDPGQGLRLIYYSQIVNDFQKGDIAEGYSVSREKKESFPLTVTSAQKNPTAFYLCASSINRGGPSTEAFFGQGTRLTVV.

The CDR3 region is CASTTGLGGPLHF. The CDR3 DNA is TGTGCCAGCACTACAGGCCTGGGGGGGCCCCTCCACTTT. The chain recombines TRBV9 with TRBJ1-6, with D possibly being TRBD1 (5 bases). The ends were cut back, 6 bases at V and 13 bases at J, with 17 bases in the middle. The length of the CDR3 is 13 residues. Germline V gene lookup returns CDR1 SGDLS and CDR2 YYNGEE. Complete variable domain (other parts from reference TRBV9 and TRBJ1-6): DSGVTQTPKHLITATGQRVTLRCSPRSGDLSVYWYQQSLDQGLQFLIQYYNGEERAKGNILERFSAQQFPDLHSELNLSSLELGDSALYFCASTTGLGGPLHFGNGTRLTVT.

The chain couples TRBV28 to TRBJ1-2; TRBD1 is a possible D gene (5 bases). Germline CDR1 reads MDHEN; CDR2 reads SYDVKM. The CDR3 contains 14 residues. Trimming stripped 3 bases from V and 8 bases from J, with 16 bases between. The CDR3 DNA reads as TGTGCCAGCAGTTTCACTGAGGGGCCCGACGGCTACACCTTC. Its protein product is CASSFTEGPDGYTF.

The V gene is TRBV25-1, the J gene TRBJ2-5; D not certain. The germline V gene has CDR1 MGHDK and CDR2 SYGVNS. The CDR3 contains 11 residues. Trimming cost V 4 bases and J 5 bases, with 5 bases left between them. The CDR3 reads CASSGRETQYF. The CDR3 coding sequence is TGTGCCAGCAGTGGCCGGGAGACCCAGTACTTC.

The sample holds one count of this clone. In nucleotides, the CDR3 is TGCGCCAGCAGCCCGGGACTAGCGGGGGTGACCGGGGAGCTGTTTTTT. As protein: CASSPGLAGVTGELFF. V is TRBV5-1 and J is TRBJ2-2, with 14 bases identical to TRBD2. V was pared by 4 bases and J by 5 bases, with 4 bases of the junction left unmatched. Germline V lookup: CDR1 SGHRS, CDR2 YFSETQ. The CDR3 contains 16 residues.

CDR3 residues: CASSFGYVGTWGYNEQFF. In nucleotides, the CDR3 is TGTGCCAGCAGCTTTGGCTACGTAGGTACTTGGGGCTACAATGAGCAGTTCTTC. This rearrangement joins TRBV7-9 to TRBJ2-1; D is undetermined. The CDR3 spans 18 residues. V shed 3 bases and J shed 3 bases, with 21 bases lying between them. Germline-derived CDR1 and CDR2 are SEHNR and FQNEAQ (reference sequence). Supplemented by reference TRBV7-9 and TRBJ2-1, the full variable domain reads DTGVSQNPRHKITKRGQNVTFRCDPISEHNRLYWYRQTLGQGPEFLTYFQNEAQLEKSRLLSDRFSAERPKGSFSTLEIQRTEQGDSAMYLCASSFGYVGTWGYNEQFFGPGTRLTVL.

V and J are TRBV5-6 and TRBJ2-7; D not resolved. CDR3 length equals 14 residues. The germline CDR1 and CDR2 sequences are SGHDT and YYEEEE. The V end lost 0 bases, the J end lost 2 bases, and 9 bases lay between the germline ends. This CDR3 is CASSLGGHTYEQYF. The CDR3 nucleotides are TGTGCCAGCAGCTTGGGGGGTCATACCTACGAGCAGTACTTC.

This sequence joins TRBV25-1 and TRBJ2-1; D remains ambiguous. This CDR3 region has 14 residues. Per the germline V gene, CDR1 is MGHDK and CDR2 is SYGVNS. V lost 4 bases and J 4 bases, leaving 11 bases between the germline ends. CDR3 coding DNA: TGTGCCAGCAGTGGGGCAGGCATTTACAATGAGCAGTTCTTC. It is translated as CASSGAGIYNEQFF.

The gene calls are TRBV6-4 and TRBJ2-3; 8 bases are a match to TRBD2. V lost 3 bases, J lost 6 bases, and 8 bases stayed unmatched. Germline V gene sequence: CDR1 MRHNA, CDR2 SNTAGT. This CDR3 comprises 15 residues. The CDR3 protein is CASSEQAGAGDTQYF. The DNA for the CDR3 is TGTGCCAGCAGTGAGCAAGCGGGGGCGGGGGATACGCAGTATTTT.

The chain couples TRBV9 to TRBJ2-3, with 7 bases matching TRBD1. CDR1 is SGDLS and CDR2 is YYNGEE in the germline V gene. The CDR3 contains 16 residues. The trim removed 4 bases at V and 1 base at J, leaving 9 bases unmatched. The DNA for the CDR3 is TGTGCCAGCAGCCAGGGGACAGTCAGGGGCACAGATACGCAGTATTTT. Its translation is CASSQGTVRGTDTQYF.

J is TRBJ1-1 and V is TRBV9, with 8 bases matching TRBD1. V shed 1 base and J 6 bases; nucleotides not matched to a gene: 11. In germline, CDR1 is SGDLS, CDR2 YYNGEE. CDR3 length: 16 amino acids. As DNA, the CDR3 is TGTGCCAGCAGCGTAAGGAGATCAGGGGGCCTGGCTGAAGCTTTCTTT. Translation gives CASSVRRSGGLAEAFF.

This chain links TRBV9 with TRBJ1-3, with unresolved D. Germline values: CDR1 SGDLS, CDR2 YYNGEE. This CDR3 has 15 amino acids. Between the trimmed V and J ends, which lost 0 bases and 1 base, there was a span of 8 bases. The CDR3 DNA follows: TGTGCCAGCAGCGTAGAGGATACTTCTGGAAACACCATATATTTT. Translating it yields CASSVEDTSGNTIYF.

This rearrangement joins TRBV4-3 to TRBJ1-4, with 9 bases matching TRBD1. Germline V lookup: CDR1 LGHNA, CDR2 YSLEER. This CDR3 contains 16 residues. J was trimmed by 7 bases and V by 0 bases; bases with no gene match: 6. As DNA, the CDR3 is TGCGCCAGCAGCCAAGATTGGGGACAGGGTCGTGAAAAACTGTTTTTT. Its protein product is CASSQDWGQGREKLFF.